This entry features one T cell receptor beta chain sequence. In the same sample, other DNA sequences code for this CDR3. This entry belongs to a study of shared clonotypes between healthy human individuals. Naive CD8 cells, CD45RO-negative and positively selected for CCR7, excluded terminally differentiated effector memory CD45RA+ cells. The V gene end was trimmed by 4 bases and the J gene end by 6 bases; junction bases not matched to a gene: 1. The CDR3 totals 12 residues. Germline values: CDR1 MNHEY, CDR2 SVGAGI. Generated by immunoSEQ multiplex PCR, the TCRdb table keeps only in-frame clones and is missing some. The sample lists approximately 1.9 million clones; 85% to 95% were seen once.

This rearrangement joins TRBV6-5 to TRBJ2-7; 9 nucleotides agree with TRBD1. Sequencing was carried out using naive CD8+ T cells from PBMCs. The clonotype was recovered from a man younger than 30 in good health. Some clones in this sample may be carry-over from other donors' samples. CDR3 DNA sequence: TGTGCCAGCAGTTTGACAGGGGGCGAGCAGTACTTC. It translates to CASSLTGGEQYF.